These T cell receptor beta chains were read from a single sample in a study of cytomegalovirus exposure and HLA in healthy donors. This table comes from immunoSEQ multiplex PCR, and its TCRdb copy is limited to in-frame clones, with some not included. The table has 80,000 or so clones, about 60% seen once. The sequencing input was PBMCs. The receptor set was obtained from a man aged 30 to 39 in good health and CMV-seropositive. The CDR3 runs from the conserved cysteine through the conserved F or W. The order of the fields is D gene, clone size, V gene, J gene, CDR3 DNA, CDR3 protein. The D gene is left open where the match is weak. Some rows have no size entry. The others give once, few or many, or a class for an expanded clone.

>-|few|TRBV19|TRBJ2-7
TGTGCCAGTAGTATAGTTGGAGGGGGCATGTACGAGCAGTACTTC
CASSIVGGGMYEQYF
>TRBD2|-|TRBV7-2|TRBJ2-2
TGTGCCAGCAGGCAATCGGGACTAGCGGGAGGGACCGGGGAGCTGTTTTTT
CASRQSGLAGGTGELFF
>-|few|TRBV25-1|TRBJ1-3
TGTGCCAGCAGCCCCACAGGGTCGGGAAACACCATATATTTT
CASSPTGSGNTIYF
>-|-|TRBV5-6|TRBJ1-3
TGTGCCAGCAGCCCCCAGGTTGGGGCTTCTGGAAACACCATATATTTT
CASSPQVGASGNTIYF
>TRBD2|-|TRBV5-4|TRBJ2-7
TGTGCCAGCAGCTTGAGAACTAGCGGGGATTACGAGCAGTACTTC
CASSLRTSGDYEQYF
>-|-|TRBV4-2|TRBJ1-3
TGTGCCAGCAGCCAAGAGGGGCGGCTTGTCTCTGGAAACACCATATATTTT
CASSQEGRLVSGNTIYF
>-|-|TRBV7-9|TRBJ2-1
TGTGCCAGCAGCTCGTTGACTGGCAGCTCCTACAATGAGCAGTTCTTC
CASSSLTGSSYNEQFF
>TRBD2|-|TRBV4-1|TRBJ2-7
TGCGCCAGCAGCCTCACCCCTAGCGGGAGGGCCTCCTACGAGCAGTACTTC
CASSLTPSGRASYEQYF
>TRBD1|-|TRBV13|TRBJ2-1
TGTGCCAGCAGCTCTACAGGGGGGAGTAATGAGCAGTTCTTC
CASSSTGGSNEQFF
>-|-|TRBV5-4|TRBJ1-2
TGTGCCAGCAGCCCAGGGGATCTATATGGCTACACCTTC
CASSPGDLYGYTF
>TRBD2|few|TRBV7-9|TRBJ2-6
TGTGCCAGCAGCTCTAACCTCGGGGGGACGATCTCTGGGGCCAACGTCCTGACTTTC
CASSSNLGGTISGANVLTF
>-|-|TRBV5-1|TRBJ2-5
TGCGCCAGCAGCCGGGAGACTAGTTTAAGGGAGACCCAGTACTTC
CASSRETSLRETQYF
>TRBD1|-|TRBV5-1|TRBJ1-1
TGCGCCAGCAAAGGGGGCGTTGAAGCTTTCTTT
CASKGGVEAFF
>-|-|TRBV2|TRBJ2-7
TGTGCCAGCAGTGAGGGCTCAGCCTACGAGCAGTACTTC
CASSEGSAYEQYF
>TRBD1|once|TRBV5-6|TRBJ2-7
TGTGCCAGCAGCCAGGGGGTAGTCTACGAGCAGTACTTC
CASSQGVVYEQYF
>-|-|TRBV6-5|TRBJ2-3
TGTGCCAGCAGTCCCGTTAGGGGTGCAGATACGCAGTATTTT
CASSPVRGADTQYF
>-|-|TRBV4-1|TRBJ1-5
TGCGCCAGCAGCCACCCCTGGCTGGGGCATCAGCCCCAGCATTTT
CASSHPWLGHQPQHF
>-|-|TRBV28|TRBJ2-7
TGTGCCAGCAGTTTCGGAGGGTACCCCTACGAGCAGTACTTC
CASSFGGYPYEQYF
>-|-|TRBV5-4|TRBJ2-7
TGTGCCAGCAGCTTGGATTCTGGCCCCAGCGAGCAGTACTTC
CASSLDSGPSEQYF
>TRBD2|-|TRBV27|TRBJ2-1
TGTGCCAGTTCGCTAGCGGGGGGGCATGAGCAGTTCTTC
CASSLAGGHEQFF
>TRBD2|-|TRBV10-3|TRBJ2-1
TGTGCCATCAGTGAGCCGACCGCCAGGCTAGCGGGGGGGGTTGAGCAGTTCTTC
CAISEPTARLAGGVEQFF
>TRBD1|few|TRBV7-2|TRBJ2-7
TGTGCCAGCAGCACCACCGGGACAGGGATCTACGAGCAGTACTTC
CASSTTGTGIYEQYF
>TRBD1|-|TRBV27|TRBJ1-5
TGTGCCAGCAGTTTACTGGGGACAGAAAATCAGCCCCAGCATTTT
CASSLLGTENQPQHF
>TRBD1|-|TRBV10-3|TRBJ1-5
TGTGCCATCAGTGAGACCCCTGGAGGGGGCGAAGATCAGCCCCAGCATTTT
CAISETPGGGEDQPQHF
>TRBD1|-|TRBV27|TRBJ1-1
TGTGCCAGCAGTTTTGACAGGGGGAGTGGAGCTTTCTTT
CASSFDRGSGAFF
>-|once|TRBV13|TRBJ2-6
TGTGCCAGCAGCATATACGGGTCTGGGGCCAACGTCCTGACTTTC
CASSIYGSGANVLTF
>-|-|TRBV19|TRBJ2-2
TGTGCCAGTAGTGGCATACAGGGGCGGGGCACCGGGGAGCTGTTTTTT
CASSGIQGRGTGELFF
>-|few|TRBV19|TRBJ1-4
TGTGCCAGTAGTCGGCGGAGCGATTTCGAAAAACTGTTTTTT
CASSRRSDFEKLFF
>-|-|TRBV2|TRBJ1-3
TGTGCCAGCAGTGTCGGGGGAAACACCATATATTTT
CASSVGGNTIYF
>-|-|TRBV25-1|TRBJ1-5
TGTGCCAGCAGCGGGGAGGGGGACCATCAGCCCCAGCATTTT
CASSGEGDHQPQHF
>TRBD1|few|TRBV10-3|TRBJ2-2
TGTGCCATCAGGGGACAGGGGGCTCCTTCGAACACCGGGGAGCTGTTTTTT
CAIRGQGAPSNTGELFF
>-|-|TRBV19|TRBJ2-7
TGTGCCAGTAGTATATCCCTAGCTTATGGGCAGTACTTC
CASSISLAYGQYF
>TRBD2|-|TRBV4-2|TRBJ2-1
TGTGCCAGCAGCCAAGTTACTAGCGGATACAATGAGCAGTTCTTC
CASSQVTSGYNEQFF
>TRBD1|few|TRBV18|TRBJ2-7
TGTGCCAGCTCATTCGACAGGGTTGGGTACGAGCAGTACTTC
CASSFDRVGYEQYF
>-|few|TRBV6-5|TRBJ2-7
TGTGCCAGCAGTTACTCTTTTACTAGCCCTGGGGAGCAGTACTTC
CASSYSFTSPGEQYF
>TRBD1|few|TRBV2|TRBJ1-2
TGTGCCAGCAGTGACCAGGGACAGCCTTACACCTTC
CASSDQGQPYTF
>TRBD1|few|TRBV11-2|TRBJ1-1
TGTGCCAGCAGCCCCCAGGGGGCGGGGATGAACACTGAAGCTTTCTTT
CASSPQGAGMNTEAFF
>TRBD1|-|TRBV6-5|TRBJ1-6
TGTGCCAGCAGCCTGACGGGACAGGGTTATTCACCCCTCCACTTT
CASSLTGQGYSPLHF
>TRBD1|-|TRBV6-6|TRBJ2-2
TGTGCCAGCAGGCGGCGCCGGGACAGCACCGGGGAGCTGTTTTTT
CASRRRRDSTGELFF
>TRBD1|-|TRBV11-3|TRBJ1-1
TGTGCCAGCAGCTTAGACCTGACAGGGACTGAAGCTTTCTTT
CASSLDLTGTEAFF
>-|few|TRBV30|TRBJ2-1
TGTGCCTGGGCTCGCGGTAGTTCGATATACAATGAGCAGTTCTTC
CAWARGSSIYNEQFF
>TRBD1|-|TRBV7-3|TRBJ2-1
TGTGCCAGCAGCCGGACAGGTGGATTCGATGAGCAGTTCTTC
CASSRTGGFDEQFF
>-|-|TRBV7-2|TRBJ2-7
TGTGCCAGCAGCTTAGATTATGTAGGCAGGGGCTACGAGCAGTACTTC
CASSLDYVGRGYEQYF
>-|few|TRBV19|TRBJ1-2
TGTGCCAGTAGCCCCGGCGCGGGGGCGCGGGACTATGGCTACACCTTC
CASSPGAGARDYGYTF
>TRBD1|-|TRBV27|TRBJ2-3
TGTGCCAGCAGTGTCGGACAGGGGGCGACAGATACGCAGTATTTT
CASSVGQGATDTQYF
>TRBD1|-|TRBV19|TRBJ2-7
TGTGCCAGTAGGGCTGGGACAGGCACCTACGAGCAGTACTTC
CASRAGTGTYEQYF
>-|-|TRBV5-1|TRBJ2-7
TGCGCCAGTCAAGGTGGTGGGACTGATAACTACGAGCAGTACTTC
CASQGGGTDNYEQYF
>TRBD1|few|TRBV2|TRBJ2-5
TGTGCCAGCAGTGACGCAACAGGGGAAGAGACCCAGTACTTC
CASSDATGEETQYF
>TRBD2|-|TRBV7-9|TRBJ2-3
TGTGCCACCCCTCGGGGTAGCGGGACTAGCACAGATACGCAGTATTTT
CATPRGSGTSTDTQYF
>-|few|TRBV5-4|TRBJ1-1
TGTGCCAGCAGCATCGCGGCGAACACTGAAGCTTTCTTT
CASSIAANTEAFF
>TRBD2|-|TRBV9|TRBJ2-2
TGTGCCAGCAGCGGCCCTAGCGGGAGCGTCGGGGAGCTGTTTTTT
CASSGPSGSVGELFF
>-|few|TRBV6-5|TRBJ2-2
TGTGCCAGCAGCCGGACTGAGGGAGCCGGGGAGCTGTTTTTT
CASSRTEGAGELFF
>-|-|TRBV9|TRBJ2-2
TGTGCCAGCAGCGTCCCCCAGGGGCAGGGGAACACCGGGGAGCTGTTTTTT
CASSVPQGQGNTGELFF
>-|-|TRBV29-1|TRBJ1-2
TGCAGCGTTGAATCGGGGTATGGCTACACCTTC
CSVESGYGYTF